These 19 T cell receptor beta chains came from one sample sequenced in a study of CXCR3-negative and CXCR3-positive naive CD8 T cells. The study made its TRB cDNA libraries by 5' RACE, adding UMI labels. TCRdb re-called the 5' RACE reads and shows each CDR3 protein once, DNA omitted. Its clone listing holds about 130,000 distinct CDR3 sequences. The sequencing input was naive CXCR3- CD8+ T cells from blood. Subset noted: CD45RO-CCR7+CD27+CD95- naive CD8+ T cells lacking CXCR3 (TNR3-). The receptor set was obtained from a human donor in good health. Some clones in this sample may be carry-over from other donors' samples.

The V call is TRBV10-3, the J call TRBJ2-7; TCRdb returns TRBD1, unconfirmable since there is no DNA. CDR3 length equals 15 residues. The germline gives CDR1 ENHRY, CDR2 SYGVKD. CDR3 sequence reads: CAISETTGTYYEQYF.

This chain uses TRBV6-6 with TRBJ2-6. Germline loops: CDR1 MNHNY, CDR2 SVGAGI (reference sequence). This CDR3 spans 17 amino acids. The CDR3 region is CASSYLRRISGANVLTF.

The chain carries TRBV15 and TRBJ2-2; the TRBD1 assignment by TCRdb is unverifiable without DNA. The germline V gene encodes CDR1 LNHNV and CDR2 YYDKDF (reference sequence). The CDR3 runs to 17 residues. The CDR3 loop is CATSSPDGGTNTGELFF. Supplemented by reference TRBV15 and TRBJ2-2, the full variable domain reads DAMVIQNPRYQVTQFGKPVTLSCSQTLNHNVMYWYQQKSSQAPKLLFHYYDKDFNNEADTPDNFQSRRPNTSFCFLDIRSPGLGDTAMYLCATSSPDGGTNTGELFFGEGSRLTVL.

The chain uses TRBV30 and TRBJ2-5; TCRdb designates TRBD2, a call that cannot be tested without DNA. The CDR3 has 16 residues. From germline, CDR1 is GTSNPN and CDR2 SVGIG (reference sequence). CDR3 sequence: CAWSVCREGHDVTQYF.

The V gene is TRBV6-4, the J gene TRBJ2-1; TCRdb's D gene call, TRBD2, goes unchecked for lack of DNA. This CDR3 has 16 residues. Germline V lookup: CDR1 MRHNA, CDR2 SNTAGT. The CDR3 sequence: CASSRRLAMSRSKQFF.

J is TRBJ2-7 and V is TRBV5-1; TCRdb designates TRBD2, a call that cannot be tested without DNA. The CDR3 is 15 amino acids. Per the germline V gene, CDR1 is SGHRS and CDR2 is YFSETQ. The CDR3 spells CASSLDPGLAYEQYF. The full variable domain, in which reference TRBV5-1 and TRBJ2-7 provide the parts outside the CDR3, is KAGVTQTPRYLIKTRGQQVTLSCSPISGHRSVSWYQQTPGQGLQFLFEYFSETQRNKGNFPGRFSGRQFSNSRSEMNVSTLELGDSALYLCASSLDPGLAYEQYFGPGTRLTVT.

The chain joins TRBV27 to TRBJ2-1; the TRBD2 assignment by TCRdb is unverifiable without DNA. The CDR3 has 13 amino acids. Germline V gene lookup returns CDR1 MNHEY and CDR2 SMNVEV (reference sequence). CDR3 in amino acids: CASRGGSGNEQFF.

The chain uses TRBV21-1 and TRBJ1-6; TCRdb calls TRBD1, which cannot be checked without DNA. TRBV21-1 is given as a pseudogene. This CDR3 contains 15 residues. The CDR3 here is CASSKSRTGPRALHF.

The chain combines TRBV2 with TRBJ2-1; the TCRdb D gene call, TRBD1, has no DNA to confirm it. The CDR3 sequence is 16 residues long. CDR1 and CDR2 from the germline V gene are SNHLY and FYNNEI. CDR3 residues: CASSEKGTGLLDEQFF.

J is TRBJ2-1 and V is TRBV19; TCRdb outputs TRBD2, but without DNA this stays unchecked. The CDR3 contains 17 residues. Germline V lookup: CDR1 LNHDA, CDR2 SQIVND (reference sequence). The CDR3 protein is CASEGLAGDGSYNEQFF.

This chain connects TRBV27 to TRBJ2-1. Germline V gives CDR1 MNHEY, CDR2 SMNVEV (reference sequence). CDR3 length: 12 amino acids. The chain's CDR3 is CASSLVSGEQFF.

This sequence joins TRBV7-9 and TRBJ1-1; absent DNA, TCRdb's TRBD1 call cannot be checked. This CDR3 has 15 amino acids. Germline CDR1 reads SEHNR; CDR2 reads FQNEAQ (reference sequence). The CDR3 sequence: CASSGTGLPLSEAFF.

The V call is TRBV7-6, the J call TRBJ1-5; absent DNA, TCRdb's TRBD1 call cannot be checked. Germline V gene sequence: CDR1 SGHVS, CDR2 FNYEAQ. The CDR3 is 15 amino acids. Here the CDR3 reads CASSPWTGGRQPQHF.

CDR3 amino acids: CASSRDVEIGELFF. The chain couples TRBV5-1 to TRBJ2-2. The CDR3 loop spans 14 amino acids. Germline V gives CDR1 SGHRS, CDR2 YFSETQ.

The genes are TRBV9 and TRBJ2-1; TCRdb reports TRBD1, a call that lacks DNA to check it against. The CDR3 extends over 16 amino acids. Germline values: CDR1 SGDLS, CDR2 YYNGEE. This CDR3 reads CASSPDQGNTYNEQFF. The entire variable domain, with the rest obtained from reference TRBV9 and TRBJ2-1, is as follows: DSGVTQTPKHLITATGQRVTLRCSPRSGDLSVYWYQQSLDQGLQFLIQYYNGEERAKGNILERFSAQQFPDLHSELNLSSLELGDSALYFCASSPDQGNTYNEQFFGPGTRLTVL.

The V gene is TRBV7-3, the J gene TRBJ2-1; TCRdb's D call of TRBD1 is untestable without DNA. From germline, CDR1 is SGHTA and CDR2 FQGTGA. The CDR3 is made up of 13 amino acids. CDR3: CASSLIGSGEQFF.

This chain uses TRBV13 with TRBJ2-5. Per germline, CDR1 PRHDT and CDR2 FYEKMQ (reference sequence). The CDR3 totals 16 residues. CDR3 amino acids: CASSLGRRLTVETQYF.

The chain carries TRBV12-3 or TRBV12-4 and TRBJ1-2. This CDR3 is built from 13 residues. The CDR3 spells CASSFSISYGYTF.

The CDR3 here is CASSPSGNTIYF. The chain is built from TRBV4-1 and TRBJ1-3. The CDR3 runs 12 residues. Germline V gene lookup returns CDR1 MGHRA and CDR2 YSYEKL.